The 21 T cell receptor beta chains below were found in one sample sequenced in a study of beta chain features in type 1 diabetes. Study-level findings and limits: Shorter TCRB CDR3s, moderately but significantly so, were found in Type 1 diabetes patients in all four CD4+ subsets.

Of the isolated RNA, all was reverse transcribed, and so the sequenced material was expressed TCRB transcripts. The method was immunoSEQ multiplex PCR; TCRdb's version includes in-frame clones alone and lacks a portion of them. The sample lists around 340,000 clones, roughly a tenth occurring once. No antigen has been identified for these receptors. The sequenced material came from central memory CD4+ T cells from blood. Receptors originate from a man in his thirties or forties with type 1 diabetes.

This chain uses TRBV2 with TRBJ2-4, with a possible D match to TRBD1 (5 bases). Germline V gene sequence: CDR1 SNHLY, CDR2 FYNNEI. V lost 10 bases, J lost 8 bases, and 18 bases lay in between. This CDR3 has 13 residues. CDR3 bases: TGTGCCACACAATGGGGTCTAGGGGACATTCAGTACTTC. This sequence encodes CATQWGLGDIQYF. The full variable domain, completed using reference TRBV2 and TRBJ2-4, is EPEVTQTPSHQVTQMGQEVILRCVPISNHLYFYWYRQILGQKVEFLVSFYNNEISEKSEIFDDQFSVERPDGSNFTLKIRSTKLEDSAMYFCATQWGLGDIQYFGAGTRLSVL.

The chain joins TRBV4-1 to TRBJ2-1; no firm D call. The CDR3 contains 13 residues. V was cut by 0 bases and J by 10 bases, with 10 bases left in between. Per germline, CDR1 MGHRA and CDR2 YSYEKL. The CDR3 sequence: CASSQDSSGEQFF. CDR3 DNA sequence: TGCGCCAGCAGCCAAGATTCCAGTGGGGAGCAGTTCTTC.

This clone has more than one count but fewer than ten. The chain combines TRBV18 with TRBJ2-1; TRBD1 aligns across 9 bases. Germline V gives CDR1 KGHSH, CDR2 LQKENI. This CDR3 has 17 amino acids. Losses at the gene ends were 1 base for V and 7 bases for J; bases not matched to a gene: 11. CDR3 sequence (DNA): TGTGCCAGCTCACCACAGGAGGGGACAGGGCCGATAAATGAGCAGTTCTTC. This encodes CASSPQEGTGPINEQFF. Complete variable domain (other parts from reference TRBV18 and TRBJ2-1): NAGVMQNPRHLVRRRGQEARLRCSPMKGHSHVYWYRQLPEEGLKFMVYLQKENIIDESGMPKERFSAEFPKEGPSILRIQQVVRGDSAAYFCASSPQEGTGPINEQFFGPGTRLTVL.

This clone was seen ten or more times. The chain uses TRBV19 and TRBJ1-4; D is undetermined. Per the germline V gene, CDR1 is LNHDA and CDR2 is SQIVND (reference sequence). This CDR3 spans 13 amino acids. Trimming took off 3 bases at V and 5 bases at J, with 7 bases between the two ends. CDR3 nucleotide sequence: TGTGCCAGTAGTATGACACAAAATGAAAAACTGTTTTTT. Translating gives CASSMTQNEKLFF.

A few counts support this clone. The genes are TRBV29-1 and TRBJ1-1; D remains unclear. The CDR3 is made up of 13 amino acids. Germline V gives CDR1 SQVTM, CDR2 ANQGSEA. Trimming removed 2 bases at V and 0 bases at J, with 7 bases between. The CDR3 sequence is CSVENGLNTEAFF. The CDR3 DNA follows: TGCAGCGTTGAAAACGGTTTGAACACTGAAGCTTTCTTT.

This clone came up a few times. The V call is TRBV5-1, the J call TRBJ2-7; 8 bases map to TRBD1. Trimming at V came to 4 bases and at J to 7 bases, leaving 13 bases not matched to a gene. The germline V gene encodes CDR1 SGHRS and CDR2 YFSETQ. The CDR3 is 15 residues long. CDR3 bases: TGCGCCAGCAGCCTCCAGACAGGGGTTAAGGGGGAGCAGTACTTC. Amino acids: CASSLQTGVKGEQYF.

The chain joins TRBV6-5 to TRBJ2-7; D unclear. The CDR3 covers 11 residues. The germline V and J ends were trimmed by 8 bases and 3 bases, with 8 bases remaining between them. Germline V CDR1 and CDR2: MNHEY, SVGAGI. CDR3 loop: CASGVDYEQYF. CDR3 sequence (DNA): TGTGCCAGCGGGGTGGACTACGAGCAGTACTTC.

J is TRBJ1-6 and V is TRBV5-6; D not resolved. CDR3 length: 15 residues. Deletions cut 5 bases from V and 2 bases from J, with 11 bases between. Germline CDR1 SGHDT, CDR2 YYEEEE. The CDR3, as DNA: TGTGCCAGCAGTTGGACCCAGGCCTATAATTCACCCCTCCACTTT. Protein sequence: CASSWTQAYNSPLHF.

In its sample, this clone was seen a few times. This CDR3 reads CAWTHTGDPSNQPQHF. CDR3 coding DNA: TGTGCCTGGACCCATACAGGGGACCCTTCCAATCAGCCCCAGCATTTT. This rearrangement joins TRBV30 to TRBJ1-5; 7 positions match TRBD1. Germline V CDR1 and CDR2: GTSNPN, SVGIG (reference sequence). The junction had 12 bases not matched to a gene; V was cut back by 4 bases and J by 3 bases. The CDR3 has 16 residues.

With regard to this clone: This same CDR3 is encoded by further DNA sequences in the sample. The chain joins TRBV7-2 to TRBJ1-1; possible D gene TRBD1, 5 bases. The V gene's germline CDR1 is SGHTA and CDR2 FQGNSA. Trimming pared 2 bases from V and 3 bases from J, leaving 7 bases between. The CDR3 extends over 13 amino acids. The CDR3 protein is CASSLSRDTEAFF. The CDR3 bases are TGTGCCAGCAGCTTAAGCAGGGACACTGAAGCTTTCTTT.

This clone was detected only a few times. V is TRBV19 and J is TRBJ2-1, with 9 bases that match TRBD1. After removal of 7 bases from V and 1 base from J, the junction contained 5 bases not matched to a gene. Germline-derived CDR1 and CDR2 are LNHDA and SQIVND (reference sequence). The CDR3 is made up of 15 amino acids. CDR3 nucleotides: TGTGCCAGTAAAAAGGACAGGGGATCCTACAATGAGCAGTTCTTC. Its protein product is CASKKDRGSYNEQFF.

This clone was recorded at least ten times. The chain employs TRBV4-3 and TRBJ1-3; D possibly corresponds to TRBD1 (5 bases). Per germline, CDR1 LGHNA and CDR2 YSLEER. Trimming shortened V by 0 bases and J by 4 bases, and 13 bases separated the two germline ends. The length of the CDR3 is 16 residues. The CDR3 loop is CASSQEAYRSGNTIYF. The CDR3 nucleotides read TGCGCCAGCAGCCAAGAAGCCTACAGGTCAGGAAACACCATATATTTT.

This clone occurred a few times. The genes are TRBV2 and TRBJ1-2; the D gene is possibly TRBD1 (5 bases). This CDR3 region has 15 residues. Germline V gene data show CDR1 as SNHLY and CDR2 as FYNNEI. V was cut by 5 bases and J by 0 bases, with 13 bases left in between. The CDR3, as DNA: TGTGCCAGCAGTCAGCAGGGTAGTACTAACTATGGCTACACCTTC. Amino acid sequence: CASSQQGSTNYGYTF.

This rearrangement joins TRBV4-3 to TRBJ1-3; 9 bases are a match to TRBD1. This CDR3 comprises 15 residues. J was trimmed by 3 bases and V by 4 bases; bases with no gene match: 4. Germline lookup yields CDR1 LGHNA and CDR2 YSLEER. Here the CDR3 DNA reads TGCGCCAGCAGCCGGGACAGGGATTTTGGAAACACCATATATTTT. Translated, it gives CASSRDRDFGNTIYF.

V gene TRBV7-9 combines with J gene TRBJ2-3; 8 bases are a match to TRBD1. The CDR3 loop spans 13 amino acids. J gave up 15 bases and V 3 bases, and 11 bases lay outside the gene matches. The germline CDR1 and CDR2 sequences are SEHNR and FQNEAQ (reference sequence). The CDR3 sequence: CASSFHGQGDFYF. The DNA of the CDR3 is TGTGCCAGCAGCTTTCATGGACAGGGAGACTTTTATTTT.

The table lists this clone with many counts. The chain has TRBV7-9 and TRBJ1-2, with 8 nucleotides matching TRBD1. The CDR3 length is 14 residues. The germline V gene encodes CDR1 SEHNR and CDR2 FQNEAQ (reference sequence). J was trimmed by 7 bases and V by 1 base; bases with no gene match: 5. CDR3 DNA sequence: TGTGCCAGCAGCTTAGGGACAGGGAGCGGTGGCTACACCTTC. As protein: CASSLGTGSGGYTF. The full variable domain, its missing parts supplied by reference TRBV7-9 and TRBJ1-2, is DTGVSQNPRHKITKRGQNVTFRCDPISEHNRLYWYRQTLGQGPEFLTYFQNEAQLEKSRLLSDRFSAERPKGSFSTLEIQRTEQGDSAMYLCASSLGTGSGGYTFGSGTRLTVV.

This chain uses TRBV7-2 with TRBJ1-2; unclear D gene. CDR1 SGHTA and CDR2 FQGNSA come from the germline V gene. The CDR3 totals 14 residues. Trimming removed 0 bases from V and 5 bases from J, with 10 bases in between. The CDR3, as DNA: TGTGCCAGCAGCTTAGCGCTAACGGGGTATGGCTACACCTTC. Its translation is CASSLALTGYGYTF. The full variable domain, rest sourced from reference TRBV7-2 and TRBJ1-2, is GAGVSQSPSNKVTEKGKDVELRCDPISGHTALYWYRQSLGQGLEFLIYFQGNSAPDKSGLPSDRFSAERTGGSVSTLTIQRTQQEDSAVYLCASSLALTGYGYTFGSGTRLTVV.

This clone has only a few counts. The J gene is TRBJ2-3, the V gene TRBV14; D not certain. This CDR3 comprises 14 residues. With 4 bases removed from V and 5 bases from J, the gap between germline ends came to 13 bases. The germline CDR1 and CDR2 sequences are SGHDN and FVKESK. CDR3 region: CASSLGTNRDTQYF. CDR3 bases: TGTGCCAGCAGCCTCGGCACTAATAGAGATACGCAGTATTTT.

The rearrangement joins TRBV4-1 to TRBJ2-5; 10 bases are a match to TRBD2. TRBJ2-7 matches the DNA end more closely, so the J call is doubtful. Germline loops: CDR1 MGHRA, CDR2 YSYEKL. The CDR3 contains 22 residues. The CDR3 bases are TGCGCCAGCAGCCAAGATGAAGGAGTAGCGGGGGGCTCAACCCGAAGCTCCTACGAGCAGTACTTC. It is translated as CASSQDEGVAGGSTRSSYEQYF.

In its sample, this clone was seen a few times. V usage is TRBV29-1 and J usage is TRBJ2-1; 12 nucleotides align to TRBD2. The CDR3 length is 14 residues. Germline lookup yields CDR1 SQVTM and CDR2 ANQGSEA. After removal of 5 bases from V and 5 bases from J, the junction contained 4 bases not matched to a gene. CDR3 loop: CSVLAGGPDNEQFF. The CDR3 nucleotides read TGCAGCGTTCTAGCGGGGGGGCCAGACAATGAGCAGTTCTTC.

This clone has only a few counts. The V and J genes are TRBV4-3 and TRBJ2-5, with 11 bases that match TRBD2. Germline CDR1 LGHNA, CDR2 YSLEER. CDR3 length: 19 residues. The trim removed 0 bases at V and 5 bases at J, leaving 14 bases unmatched. The CDR3 sequence: CASSQEPPTSGAFGETQYF. DNA for the CDR3: TGCGCCAGCAGCCAAGAACCCCCGACTAGCGGGGCGTTTGGCGAGACCCAGTACTTC.